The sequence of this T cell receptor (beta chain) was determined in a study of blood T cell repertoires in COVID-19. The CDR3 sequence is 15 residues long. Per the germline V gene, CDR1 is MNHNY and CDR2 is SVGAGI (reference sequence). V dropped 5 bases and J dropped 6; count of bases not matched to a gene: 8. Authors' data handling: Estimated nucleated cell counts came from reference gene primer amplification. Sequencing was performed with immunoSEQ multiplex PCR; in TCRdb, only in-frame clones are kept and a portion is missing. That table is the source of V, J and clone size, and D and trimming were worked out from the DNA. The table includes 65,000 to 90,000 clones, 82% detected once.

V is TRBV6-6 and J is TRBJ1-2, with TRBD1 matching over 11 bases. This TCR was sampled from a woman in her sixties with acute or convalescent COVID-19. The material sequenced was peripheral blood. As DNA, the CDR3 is TGTGCCAGCAGTGCCGGGACAGGGGGTCTCCATGGCTACACCTTC. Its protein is CASSAGTGGLHGYTF.